This TCR beta chain was captured in a study of blood T cell repertoires in COVID-19. Across the whole study: The United States, Italy and Spain provided the acute and convalescent COVID-19 samples. Sample material is recorded as cDNA or gDNA derived from T cells, B-cell-depleted T cells, or PBMCs.

Original data processing: Quantification of nucleated cells was approximated via reference gene primer amplification. Assay used: immunoSEQ multiplex PCR; TCRdb lists only in-frame clones, some missing. D and trimming come from the DNA, and the V and J calls and clone size come from that table. Of approximately 290,000 clones listed, approximately 90% are singletons. The origin of this receptor is a man younger than 40 with acute or convalescent COVID-19. The specimen was peripheral blood.

CDR3 loop: CASSDPLGPSSYEQYF. DNA of the CDR3: TGCGCCAGCAGTGACCCTTTGGGCCCGAGCTCCTACGAGCAGTACTTC. The rearrangement links TRBV10-1 to TRBJ2-7; no clear D. V was clipped by 3 bases and J by 0 bases, with 15 bases between them. The germline V gene encodes CDR1 WNHNN and CDR2 SYGVQD (reference sequence). This CDR3 comprises 16 residues.